One sample yielded the 21 T cell receptor beta chains listed below, sequenced in a study of read filtering for tumor transcriptome and immune sequencing. The library was built from about 400 ng RNA with molecular barcoded adaptors for alpha/delta and beta/gamma chains. TCRdb reprocessed the reads via MiXCR and lists one record per CDR3 protein. The table lists 35,000 to 40,000 distinct CDR3 sequences, 12% to 15% of them singletons. Specimen: a population of CD138-negative cells sorted from bone marrow. These receptors all come from a donor aged 40 or over with multiple myeloma.

The sample holds a few counts of this clonotype. This chain links TRBV9 with TRBJ2-7; 11 bases line up with TRBD1. Per the germline V gene, CDR1 is SGDLS and CDR2 is YYNGEE. The CDR3 contains 15 residues. With V trimmed by 3 bases and J by 6 bases, 8 bases remained unmatched. The CDR3: CASSGAGTGGREQYF. DNA for the CDR3: TGTGCCAGCAGCGGGGCCGGGACAGGGGGACGCGAGCAGTACTTC.

This clonotype was detected many times. The chain is built from TRBV20-1 and TRBJ2-7; 8 bases are shared with TRBD2. The CDR3 spans 19 residues. With V trimmed by 0 bases and J by 1 base, 17 bases remained unmatched. Germline V gene lookup returns CDR1 DFQATT and CDR2 SNEGSKA (reference sequence). CDR3 coding DNA: TGCAGTGCTAGAGATCGCGGGACTAGATCGGGTCCAAGTTCCTACGAGCAGTACTTC. It yields the protein CSARDRGTRSGPSSYEQYF.

Many counts were recorded for this clonotype. This chain connects TRBV6-2 or TRBV6-3 to TRBJ1-5; the D gene is possibly TRBD1 (5 bases). The CDR3 contains 13 residues. The V end lost 8 bases, the J end lost 3 bases, and 11 bases lay between the germline ends. Germline lookup yields CDR1 MNHEY and CDR2 SVGEGT. This chain's CDR3 is CASGTGFNQPQHF. The CDR3, as DNA: TGTGCCAGCGGTACAGGATTCAATCAGCCCCAGCATTTT.

The chain's CDR3 is CSAIGTLAAKNIQYF. The CDR3 DNA reads TGCAGTGCTATCGGGACCTTGGCAGCCAAAAACATTCAGTACTTC. The chain employs TRBV20-1 and TRBJ2-4, with D perhaps matching TRBD1 or TRBD2 (5 bases each). This CDR3 comprises 15 residues. The germline CDR1 and CDR2 sequences are DFQATT and SNEGSKA (reference sequence). V lost 4 bases and J lost 0, with 13 bases in between.

This clonotype was observed at least ten times. The chain employs TRBV20-1 and TRBJ2-1; D is perhaps TRBD1 or TRBD2 (6 bases each). Germline values: CDR1 DFQATT, CDR2 SNEGSKA (reference sequence). The CDR3 covers 14 residues. V shed 4 bases and J shed 6 bases, with 16 bases lying between them. CDR3 residues: CSATGASVGNEQFF. CDR3 in DNA: TGCAGTGCTACAGGGGCTAGCGTTGGCAATGAGCAGTTCTTC.

About this clonotype itself: Here the CDR3 omits its conserved ending phenylalanine or tryptophan, so a read error is the likely source. This chain links TRBV7-9 with TRBJ2-2; D call uncertain. Germline loops: CDR1 SEHNR, CDR2 FQNEAQ (reference sequence). This CDR3 region has 10 residues. V was shortened by 5 bases and J by 5 bases, with 0 bases between the two germline ends. The CDR3 loop is CASSTGELFS. The CDR3 DNA follows: TGTGCCAGCAGCACCGGGGAGCTGTTTTCT.

The table lists this clonotype with many counts. The chain joins TRBV7-8 to TRBJ2-7; 10 bases match TRBD1. This CDR3 comprises 16 residues. Germline CDR1 is SGHVS and CDR2 is FQNEAQ. Unmatched junction bases numbered 11, after V lost 4 bases and J lost 5 bases. In DNA form, the CDR3 reads TGTGCCAGCAGCTCAAAGGGGACAGGGGAAAAGGACGAGCAGTACTTC. Residues: CASSSKGTGEKDEQYF.

Ten or more counts support this clonotype. This chain connects TRBV5-1 to TRBJ2-7; tentatively, D is TRBD2 (6 bases). Looked up from germline, CDR1 is SGHRS and CDR2 is YFSETQ. The CDR3 extends over 14 amino acids. V was cut by 0 bases and J by 0 bases, with 7 bases left in between. The CDR3, as DNA: TGCGCCAGCAGCTTGGTAGCGGACTCCTACGAGCAGTACTTC. It specifies CASSLVADSYEQYF.

There are many counts of this clonotype. The V and J genes are TRBV12-5 and TRBJ2-1; no firm D call. The germline V and J ends were trimmed by 1 base and 9 bases, with 4 bases remaining between them. CDR3 length equals 11 residues. CDR1 is LGHNT, CDR2 FRNRAP, per germline. As DNA, the CDR3 is TGTGCTAGTGGTTTGGAGGGTGAGCAGTTCTTC. The encoded protein is CASGLEGEQFF.

The table lists this clonotype with many counts. This chain uses TRBV7-2 with TRBJ2-7; a possible D gene is TRBD2 (6 bases). V was trimmed by 6 bases and J by 4 bases, leaving 19 bases between them. There are 15 residues in the CDR3. Germline CDR1 reads SGHTA; CDR2 reads FQGNSA. The DNA for the CDR3 is TGTGCCAGCAGAAGATGGGGGGAGATTGGATACGAGCAGTACTTC. This sequence encodes CASRRWGEIGYEQYF.

This clonotype was seen many times. V usage is TRBV7-2 and J usage is TRBJ2-5; 8 nucleotides align to TRBD1. In germline, CDR1 is SGHTA, CDR2 FQGNSA. The CDR3 spans 16 residues. After removal of 0 bases from V and 4 bases from J, the junction contained 7 bases not matched to a gene. The CDR3 protein is CASSLAGRGQGETQYF. The CDR3 DNA reads TGTGCCAGCAGCTTAGCGGGTCGTGGACAGGGAGAGACCCAGTACTTC.

At least ten counts were recorded for this clonotype. This chain's CDR3 is CASSSKRDGGTGELFF. The CDR3, as DNA: TGTGCCAGCAGCAGTAAGCGGGACGGGGGTACCGGGGAGCTGTTTTTT. The chain carries TRBV5-4 and TRBJ2-2, with 7 nucleotides matching TRBD2. Germline trimming cut 4 bases from V and 5 bases from J; bases unmatched to any gene: 11. The CDR3 sequence is 16 residues long. Germline V gene data show CDR1 as SGHNT and CDR2 as YYREEE (reference sequence).

This clonotype appeared many times. The CDR3 nucleotides read TGCAGTGCCCTGTCGGACAACCAAGAGACCCAGTACTTC. Protein product: CSALSDNQETQYF. The V call is TRBV20-1, the J call TRBJ2-5; tentatively, D is TRBD1 (5 bases). The length of the CDR3 is 13 residues. V was cut by 6 bases and J by 0 bases, with 11 bases left in between. Germline loops: CDR1 DFQATT, CDR2 SNEGSKA (reference sequence).

The count of this clonotype is one. A much more abundant neighbour one base away suggests this may be a read error. The chain employs TRBV5-1 and TRBJ2-5; 11 nucleotides match TRBD2. V lost 10 bases and J lost 5; bases outside the gene matches: 13. The CDR3 extends over 15 amino acids. Germline V CDR1 and CDR2: SGHRS, YFSETQ. The chain's CDR3 is CAGKTSGAQGETQYF. CDR3 bases: TGCGCCGGCAAGACTAGCGGGGCCCAAGGGGAGACCCAGTACTTC.

Ten or more counts support this clonotype. The chain employs TRBV7-9 and TRBJ2-3, with TRBD2 identical over 10 bases. The CDR3 covers 18 residues. The germline V gene encodes CDR1 SEHNR and CDR2 FQNEAQ (reference sequence). The ends lost 5 bases at V and 4 bases at J; junction bases unmatched: 15. The DNA for the CDR3 is TGTGCCAGCAGCATGCCAAGCCGGGCTAGCGGGAGTGCAGATACGCAGTATTTT. Translated: CASSMPSRASGSADTQYF.

This clonotype was recorded many times. The gene calls are TRBV20-1 and TRBJ1-1, with a possible D match to TRBD1 (5 bases). Germline loops: CDR1 DFQATT, CDR2 SNEGSKA (reference sequence). The CDR3 is made up of 13 amino acids. V lost 4 bases, J lost 4 bases, and 13 bases lay in between. CDR3 sequence: CSANHGASTEAFF. The CDR3, as DNA: TGCAGTGCTAATCATGGGGCGAGCACTGAAGCTTTCTTT.

The chain recombines TRBV7-2 with TRBJ1-1; D might be TRBD1 (6 bases). Germline V CDR1 and CDR2: SGHTA, FQGNSA. The CDR3 length is 11 residues. Trimming took off 5 bases at V and 11 bases at J, with 12 bases between the two ends. The CDR3 coding sequence is TGTGCCAGCAGCGCGGGGGCGAGGGCTTTCTTT. Translated, it gives CASSAGARAFF.

This clonotype was recorded at least ten times. V usage is TRBV20-1 and J usage is TRBJ2-1, with D tentatively TRBD1 or TRBD2 (5 bases each). The germline CDR1 and CDR2 sequences are DFQATT and SNEGSKA (reference sequence). The ends were cut back, 5 bases at V and 3 bases at J, with 17 bases in the middle. The CDR3 is 15 amino acids. The CDR3 protein is CSADGTDHLYNEQFF. CDR3 DNA sequence: TGCAGTGCTGATGGGACGGACCACCTCTACAATGAGCAGTTCTTC.

This clonotype was recorded at least ten times. This chain joins TRBV20-1 and TRBJ2-5, with D hard to call. V was cut by 4 bases and J by 5 bases, with 14 bases left in between. Germline assignment: CDR1 DFQATT and CDR2 SNEGSKA (reference sequence). CDR3 length: 13 residues. The CDR3 reads CSANQAPAETQYF. The CDR3 nucleotides are TGCAGTGCTAACCAGGCTCCAGCGGAGACCCAGTACTTC.

This clonotype was seen repeatedly, ten times or more. The CDR3 loop reads CASSQDRGRGQPQHF. The CDR3 DNA sequence: TGCGCCAGCAGCCAAGACAGGGGGCGAGGTCAGCCCCAGCATTTT. This chain uses TRBV4-1 with TRBJ1-5; 8 positions agree with TRBD1. Trimming cost V 0 bases and J 6 bases; bases outside gene matches: 4. The germline V gene encodes CDR1 MGHRA and CDR2 YSYEKL. The CDR3 consists of 15 residues.

Points on this clonotype: A much larger clone differs from this one at a single base, so this may be a read error. The CDR3 does not close with the conserved phenylalanine or tryptophan, likely indicating a read error. The J gene is TRBJ2-3, the V gene TRBV7-9; possible D gene TRBD2, 6 bases. The CDR3 is 15 amino acids. Looked up from germline, CDR1 is SEHNR and CDR2 is FQNEAQ (reference sequence). V was pared by 7 bases and J by 6 bases, with 20 bases between. The CDR3 spells CASTLTGGAWDTQYS. The CDR3 DNA is TGTGCCAGCACTCTAACCGGCGGGGCCTGGGATACGCAGTATTCT.